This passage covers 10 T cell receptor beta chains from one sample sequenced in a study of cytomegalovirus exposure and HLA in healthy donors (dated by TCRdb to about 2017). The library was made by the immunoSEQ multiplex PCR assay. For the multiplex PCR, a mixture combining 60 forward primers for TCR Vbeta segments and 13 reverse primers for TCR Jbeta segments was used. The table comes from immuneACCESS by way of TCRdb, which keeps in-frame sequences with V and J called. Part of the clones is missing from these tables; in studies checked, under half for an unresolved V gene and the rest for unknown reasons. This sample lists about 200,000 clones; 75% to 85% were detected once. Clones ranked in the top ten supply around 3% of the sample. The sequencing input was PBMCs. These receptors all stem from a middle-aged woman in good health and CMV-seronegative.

CDR3 protein: CASSFSGLAGVSEQFF. DNA for the CDR3: TGTGCCAGCAGCTTCTCGGGACTAGCGGGAGTTAGTGAGCAGTTCTTC. The J gene is TRBJ2-1, the V gene TRBV11-2; 14 nucleotides line up with TRBD2. Germline V lookup: CDR1 SGHAT, CDR2 FQNNGV. Losses at the gene ends were 3 bases for V and 9 bases for J; bases not matched to a gene: 7. This CDR3 comprises 16 residues.

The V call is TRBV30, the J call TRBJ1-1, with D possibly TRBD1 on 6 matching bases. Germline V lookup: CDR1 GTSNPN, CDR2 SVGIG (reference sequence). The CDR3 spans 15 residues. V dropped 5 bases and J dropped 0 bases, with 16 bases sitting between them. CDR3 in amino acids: CAWDKTGFMNTEAFF. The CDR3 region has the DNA TGTGCCTGGGACAAGACAGGCTTCATGAACACTGAAGCTTTCTTT.

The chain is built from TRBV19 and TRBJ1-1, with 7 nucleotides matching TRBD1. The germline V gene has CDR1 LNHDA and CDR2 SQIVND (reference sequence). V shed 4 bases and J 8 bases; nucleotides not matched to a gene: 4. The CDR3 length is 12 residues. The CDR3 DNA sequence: TGTGCCAGTAGTACCTTACAGGGGGAAGCTTTCTTT. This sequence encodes CASSTLQGEAFF. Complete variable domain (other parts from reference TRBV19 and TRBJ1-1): DGGITQSPKYLFRKEGQNVTLSCEQNLNHDAMYWYRQDPGQGLRLIYYSQIVNDFQKGDIAEGYSVSREKKESFPLTVTSAQKNPTAFYLCASSTLQGEAFFGQGTRLTVV.

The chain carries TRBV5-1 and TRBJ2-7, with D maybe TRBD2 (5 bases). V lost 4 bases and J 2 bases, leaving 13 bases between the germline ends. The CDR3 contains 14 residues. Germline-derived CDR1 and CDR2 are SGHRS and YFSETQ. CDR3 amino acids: CASSPGWGAYEQYF. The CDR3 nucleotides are TGCGCCAGCAGCCCCGGTTGGGGAGCCTACGAGCAGTACTTC.

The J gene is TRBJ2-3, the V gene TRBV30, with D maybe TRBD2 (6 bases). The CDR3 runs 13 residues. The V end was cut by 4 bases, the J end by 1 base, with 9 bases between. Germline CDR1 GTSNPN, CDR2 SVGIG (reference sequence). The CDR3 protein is CAWTASGTDTQYF. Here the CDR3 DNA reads TGTGCCTGGACCGCTAGCGGCACAGATACGCAGTATTTT.

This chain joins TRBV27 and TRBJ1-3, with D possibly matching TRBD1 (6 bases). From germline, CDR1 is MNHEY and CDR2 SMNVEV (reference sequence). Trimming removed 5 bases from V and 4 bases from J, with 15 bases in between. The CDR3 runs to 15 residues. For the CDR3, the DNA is TGTGCCAGCAGTATTACAGGGTCCTCAGGAAACACCATATATTTT. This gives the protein CASSITGSSGNTIYF.

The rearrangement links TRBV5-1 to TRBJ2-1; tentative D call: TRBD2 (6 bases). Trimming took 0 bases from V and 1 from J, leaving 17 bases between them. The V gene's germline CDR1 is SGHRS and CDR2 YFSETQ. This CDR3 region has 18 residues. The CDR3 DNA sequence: TGCGCCAGCAGCTTGGGGTGGGCTAGCGCCGGATCCTACAATGAGCAGTTCTTC. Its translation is CASSLGWASAGSYNEQFF.

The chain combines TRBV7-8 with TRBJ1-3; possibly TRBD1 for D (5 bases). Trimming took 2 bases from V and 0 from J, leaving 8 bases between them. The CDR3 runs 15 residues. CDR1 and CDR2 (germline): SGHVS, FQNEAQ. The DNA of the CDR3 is TGTGCCAGCAGCTTACAGGGCTACTCTGGAAACACCATATATTTT. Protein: CASSLQGYSGNTIYF.

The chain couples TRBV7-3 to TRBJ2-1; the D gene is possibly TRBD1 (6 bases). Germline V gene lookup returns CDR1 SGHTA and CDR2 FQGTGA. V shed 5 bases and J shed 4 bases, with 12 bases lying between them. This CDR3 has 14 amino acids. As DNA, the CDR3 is TGTGCCAGCAGCCCAAACAGGGAGTACAATGAGCAGTTCTTC. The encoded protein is CASSPNREYNEQFF. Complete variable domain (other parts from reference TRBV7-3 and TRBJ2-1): GAGVSQTPSNKVTEKGKYVELRCDPISGHTALYWYRQSLGQGPEFLIYFQGTGAADDSGLPNDRFFAVRPEGSVSTLKIQRTERGDSAVYLCASSPNREYNEQFFGPGTRLTVL.

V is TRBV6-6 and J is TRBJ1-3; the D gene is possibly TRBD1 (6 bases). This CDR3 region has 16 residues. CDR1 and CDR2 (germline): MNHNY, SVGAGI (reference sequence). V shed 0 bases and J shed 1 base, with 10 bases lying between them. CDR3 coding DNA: TGTGCCAGCAGTTACTCGAGGGGGGGATCTGGAAACACCATATATTTT. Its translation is CASSYSRGGSGNTIYF.